This passage covers 24 T cell receptor beta chains from one sample sequenced in a study of CD8 T cells in ankylosing spondylitis. One entry per CDR3 protein, called by TCRdb with MiXCR from the 5' RACE reads. This table has 130,000 to 150,000 distinct CDR3 sequences, more than 7% appearing once. The sequenced sample consisted of synovial fluid, either unsorted or a sorted T cell fraction (not recorded which). These receptors were taken from a male donor with ankylosing spondylitis.

This clonotype was counted ten times or more. The V and J genes are TRBV24-1 and TRBJ2-1, with D uncertain. V was pared by 4 bases and J by 5 bases, with 14 bases between. The CDR3 covers 15 residues. Germline values: CDR1 KGHDR, CDR2 SFDVKD. CDR3 DNA sequence: TGTGCCACCAGTGACATCGACCTCGGAAACAATGAGCAGTTCTTC. Translated: CATSDIDLGNNEQFF.

This clonotype was recorded many times. The chain uses TRBV20-1 and TRBJ2-1; tentative D call: TRBD2 (5 bases). Germline CDR1 reads DFQATT; CDR2 reads SNEGSKA (reference sequence). With 2 bases removed from V and 5 bases from J, the gap between germline ends came to 16 bases. The CDR3 covers 15 residues. This CDR3 reads CSARSSLDGDNEQFF. The CDR3 bases are TGCAGTGCTAGATCCTCTCTTGACGGGGACAATGAGCAGTTCTTC.

This clonotype was counted only a few times. This sequence joins TRBV29-1 and TRBJ2-7; 10 bases are shared with TRBD1. J gave up 5 bases and V 6 bases, and 10 bases lay outside the gene matches. The CDR3 runs 14 residues. The germline V gene encodes CDR1 SQVTM and CDR2 ANQGSEA. CDR3 sequence (DNA): TGCAGCGTCAGCCGACAGGGGGCGAGGAACGAGCAGTACTTC. Its protein is CSVSRQGARNEQYF.

This clonotype was observed many times. V usage is TRBV20-1 and J usage is TRBJ2-3; a weak D match, TRBD2 (6 bases). V was pared by 6 bases and J by 0 bases, with 13 bases between. The CDR3 contains 14 residues. Looked up from germline, CDR1 is DFQATT and CDR2 is SNEGSKA (reference sequence). The CDR3 reads CSAQRRASTDTQYF. Written as DNA, the CDR3 is TGCAGTGCCCAAAGGAGGGCTAGCACAGATACGCAGTATTTT.

V and J are TRBV7-3 and TRBJ2-2; weak D call: TRBD2 (6 bases). The CDR3 extends over 15 amino acids. Trimming removed 6 bases from V and 0 bases from J, with 11 bases in between. CDR1 is SGHTA, CDR2 FQGTGA, per germline. The DNA of the CDR3 is TGTGCCAGCAGGCCCGGGAGACCGAACACCGGGGAGCTGTTTTTT. Its translation: CASRPGRPNTGELFF.

This clonotype appeared many times. In DNA, the CDR3 is TGCGCCAGCAGCCGAAGACTAGCGGGAGTAAGCACAGATACGCAGTATTTT. Translating gives CASSRRLAGVSTDTQYF. This chain connects TRBV4-1 to TRBJ2-3; 12 bases are a match to TRBD2. CDR3 length: 17 residues. Germline-derived CDR1 and CDR2 are MGHRA and YSYEKL. After removal of 4 bases from V and 0 bases from J, the junction contained 5 bases not matched to a gene.

This clonotype was detected ten times or more. The chain is built from TRBV4-2 and TRBJ2-5; 7 bases agree with TRBD2. Germline V gene sequence: CDR1 LGHNA, CDR2 YNFKEQ. This CDR3 has 15 residues. The trim removed 0 bases at V and 1 base at J, leaving 2 bases unmatched. This chain's CDR3 is CASSQERTSQETQYF. DNA for the CDR3: TGTGCCAGCAGCCAAGAAAGGACTAGCCAAGAGACCCAGTACTTC.

This clonotype showed up just a few times. The CDR3 reads CASSLVPQGSYEQYF. In nucleotides, the CDR3 is TGTGCCAGCAGCTTAGTCCCACAGGGATCCTACGAGCAGTACTTC. The chain has TRBV7-2 and TRBJ2-7; D is perhaps TRBD1 (6 bases). Germline V CDR1 and CDR2: SGHTA, FQGNSA. V lost 1 base, J lost 1 base, and 11 bases lay in between. The CDR3 runs 15 residues.

Many counts were recorded for this clonotype. The V gene is TRBV28, the J gene TRBJ1-2; D ambiguous. Between the trimmed V and J ends, which lost 6 bases and 2 bases, there was a span of 10 bases. The CDR3 has 13 amino acids. Germline CDR1 reads MDHEN; CDR2 reads SYDVKM. The DNA for the CDR3 is TGTGCCAGCAGGGTAGACCCCAACTATGGCTACACCTTC. This sequence encodes CASRVDPNYGYTF.

This clonotype came up many times. This chain links TRBV6-2 or TRBV6-3 with TRBJ1-5; D ambiguous. The V gene lost 1 base and the J gene lost 4 bases, with 8 bases spanning the gap. The CDR3 has 14 residues. Per germline, CDR1 MNHEY and CDR2 SVGEGT. CDR3 nucleotides: TGTGCCAGCAGTTACTTGGCCGGGAATCAGCCCCAGCATTTT. Translated: CASSYLAGNQPQHF.

There are many counts of this clonotype. The rearrangement uses TRBV20-1 and TRBJ2-1, with D possibly matching TRBD1 (5 bases). V lost 1 base and J 6 bases, leaving 22 bases between the germline ends. Germline V gene lookup returns CDR1 DFQATT and CDR2 SNEGSKA (reference sequence). This CDR3 contains 17 residues. Here the CDR3 reads CSARVSLQWGPSNEQFF. DNA for the CDR3: TGCAGTGCTAGAGTATCCCTACAGTGGGGCCCGTCCAATGAGCAGTTCTTC.

The sample holds a few counts of this clonotype. The chain joins TRBV4-2 to TRBJ2-2, with TRBD2 matching over 15 bases. V gave up 4 bases and J gave up 3 bases; unmatched junction bases: 9. Looked up from germline, CDR1 is LGHNA and CDR2 is YNFKEQ. The CDR3 sequence is 19 residues long. CDR3 coding DNA: TGTGCCAGCAGCCGGGGGACTAGCGGGGGGCCGGGGGACACCGGGGAGCTGTTTTTT. Protein: CASSRGTSGGPGDTGELFF.

The V gene is TRBV3-1, the J gene TRBJ1-3, with D possibly matching TRBD1 (6 bases). V lost 8 bases and J lost 10, with 21 bases in between. The CDR3 has 14 amino acids. From germline, CDR1 is LGHDT and CDR2 YNNKEL (reference sequence). CDR3 DNA: TGTGCCAGCTCCAAACAGGTCCCTGGGACAACCATATATTTT. Protein sequence: CASSKQVPGTTIYF.

This clonotype was recorded at least ten times. The chain uses TRBV20-1 and TRBJ2-1, with D unclear. CDR1 is DFQATT and CDR2 is SNEGSKA in the germline V gene (reference sequence). This CDR3 is built from 15 residues. Trimming removed 0 bases at V and 9 bases at J, with 18 bases between. CDR3 nucleotides: TGCAGTGCTAGAGATCGGTCTAGGTTCACGAGTGAGCAGTTCTTC. This encodes CSARDRSRFTSEQFF.

This clonotype showed up many times. V gene TRBV19 combines with J gene TRBJ2-7; 8 bases align to TRBD1. Germline V gene lookup returns CDR1 LNHDA and CDR2 SQIVND (reference sequence). The CDR3 runs to 13 residues. J lost 5 bases, V lost 5 bases, and 5 bases had no gene match. The CDR3 sequence is CASSYDRGHEQYF. The CDR3 bases are TGTGCCAGTAGTTATGACAGGGGCCACGAGCAGTACTTC.

This clonotype was seen a few times. The chain couples TRBV6-2 or TRBV6-3 to TRBJ2-7; a weak D match, TRBD2 (5 bases). Trimming cost V 4 bases and J 3 bases, with 19 bases left between them. Per germline, CDR1 MNHEY and CDR2 SVGEGT. The CDR3 extends over 16 amino acids. The CDR3 DNA is TGTGCCAGCAGTTTGGGAGAGACATCACTTTTCTACGAGCAGTACTTC. This encodes CASSLGETSLFYEQYF.

The gene calls are TRBV4-2 and TRBJ2-7, with 8 positions matching TRBD2. The germline gives CDR1 LGHNA, CDR2 YNFKEQ. J gave up 1 base and V 3 bases, and 8 bases lay outside the gene matches. The CDR3 has 16 residues. The CDR3 loop reads CASSQHQRERSYEQYF. In DNA form, the CDR3 reads TGTGCCAGCAGCCAGCACCAGCGGGAGAGATCCTACGAGCAGTACTTC.

This clonotype was counted many times. CDR3 region: CASSLGAPNEKLFF. In nucleotides, the CDR3 is TGTGCCAGCAGCCTGGGGGCACCGAATGAAAAACTGTTTTTT. This chain connects TRBV5-6 to TRBJ1-4; perhaps TRBD1 as D (6 bases). Germline lookup yields CDR1 SGHDT and CDR2 YYEEEE. CDR3 length: 14 amino acids. V was pared by 4 bases and J by 5 bases, with 12 bases between.

The table lists this clonotype with many counts. The chain carries TRBV5-1 and TRBJ2-7; 8 nucleotides agree with TRBD1. Germline V gives CDR1 SGHRS, CDR2 YFSETQ. The CDR3 has 13 residues. V lost 4 bases, J lost 5 bases, and 5 bases stayed unmatched. The CDR3 region has the DNA TGCGCCAGCAGCGAGGACAGGGCCGACGAGCAGTACTTC. Its translation is CASSEDRADEQYF.

This clonotype was found many times. The V gene is TRBV6-1, the J gene TRBJ2-1; the D gene is possibly TRBD1 (6 bases). Germline V gene sequence: CDR1 MNHNS, CDR2 SASEGT. Trimming cost V 5 bases and J 2 bases, with 13 bases left between them. The CDR3 runs 15 residues. CDR3 sequence: CASSLAGVAYNEQFF. The DNA for the CDR3 is TGTGCCAGCAGTCTGGCAGGGGTAGCCTACAATGAGCAGTTCTTC.

This clonotype appeared many times. CDR3 region: CASSPFARGQDYGYTF. The DNA for the CDR3 is TGTGCCAGCAGCCCGTTCGCCAGGGGGCAAGACTATGGCTACACCTTC. V usage is TRBV7-2 and J usage is TRBJ1-2; 8 bases line up with TRBD1. After removal of 5 bases from V and 3 bases from J, the junction contained 11 bases not matched to a gene. The CDR3 length is 16 residues. CDR1 is SGHTA, CDR2 FQGNSA, per germline.

The sample holds a few counts of this clonotype. J is TRBJ1-2 and V is TRBV7-8, with D unclear. Trimming removed 4 bases from V and 9 bases from J, with 12 bases in between. Germline V gene lookup returns CDR1 SGHVS and CDR2 FQNEAQ. The CDR3 is 12 residues long. The CDR3, as DNA: TGTGCCAGCAGCTCAAGGGATAGGAGCTACACCTTC. Translating it yields CASSSRDRSYTF. The variable domain in full, completed from reference TRBV7-8 and TRBJ1-2, reads GAGVSQSPRYKVAKRGQDVALRCDPISGHVSLFWYQQALGQGPEFLTYFQNEAQLDKSGLPSDRFFAERPEGSVSTLKIQRTQQEDSAVYLCASSSRDRSYTFGSGTRLTVV.

This clonotype was picked up many times. One end of the junction is discordant with germline, which a read error may explain. The V call is TRBV7-7, the J call TRBJ1-5; D unclear. This CDR3 is built from 15 residues. Germline V gene data show CDR1 as SSHAT and CDR2 as FNYEAQ (reference sequence). In nucleotides, the CDR3 is TGTGCTAGCAGCTCCCACCGGGTAAGCAATCAGCCCCAGCATTTT. This codes for CASSSHRVSNQPQHF.

This clonotype was observed at least ten times. This chain uses TRBV20-1 with TRBJ2-4; 8 bases map to TRBD1. The CDR3 spans 14 residues. Germline CDR1 reads DFQATT; CDR2 reads SNEGSKA (reference sequence). V gave up 0 bases and J gave up 10 bases; unmatched junction bases: 8. CDR3 region: CSAREGTGRWIQYF. The DNA of the CDR3 is TGCAGTGCTAGAGAGGGGACAGGTAGATGGATTCAGTACTTC.